A selection of T cell receptor beta chains follows, all from one sample in a study of blood T cell repertoires in COVID-19. Repertoires were generated with immunoSEQ multiplex PCR, while TCRdb's copy carries only in-frame clones and drops some. In the table there are tens of thousands of clones, roughly 80% of which are singletons. Specimen: peripheral blood. The origin of the receptors is a woman aged 70-85 years with acute or convalescent COVID-19. The CDR3 runs from the conserved cysteine through the conserved F or W. A D gene is named only where the DNA matches it firmly. The size of a clone is reported for some rows only, either as once, few or many, or as a class for expanded clones.

D	size	V	J	CDR3	DNA
TRBD1	-	TRBV9	TRBJ1-3	CASSPGQGARVGTIYF	TGTGCCAGCAGCCCAGGACAGGGGGCCCGCGTAGGCACCATATATTTT
TRBD1	-	TRBV29-1	TRBJ1-2	CSAPLRGPDPNGYTF	TGCAGCGCCCCCCTTAGGGGGCCTGATCCCAACGGCTACACCTTC
-	-	TRBV2	TRBJ2-1	CASSDRGGGSYNEQFF	TGTGCCAGCAGTGATCGCGGGGGCGGGTCCTACAATGAGCAGTTCTTC
TRBD1	-	TRBV19	TRBJ2-2	CASSRDRNTGELFF	TGTGCCAGTAGCCGGGACAGGAACACCGGGGAGCTGTTTTTT
-	-	TRBV15	TRBJ1-1	CATSTTGQGSTEAFF	TGTGCCACCAGCACGACGGGACAAGGCTCCACTGAAGCTTTCTTT
-	-	TRBV29-1	TRBJ1-1	CSVDGGDMNTEAFF	TGCAGCGTTGACGGCGGGGATATGAACACTGAAGCTTTCTTT
-	few	TRBV14	TRBJ1-1	CASSPRTYWNTEAFF	TGTGCCAGCAGCCCCCGTACCTACTGGAACACTGAAGCTTTCTTT
-	-	TRBV4-3	TRBJ1-3	CASSPGAGGIGNTIYF	TGCGCCAGCAGCCCAGGCGCCGGGGGAATAGGAAACACCATATATTTT
-	-	TRBV7-7	TRBJ2-5	CASSLGGHTQETQYF	TGTGCTAGCAGCTTAGGTGGCCACACCCAAGAGACCCAGTACTTC
TRBD2	once	TRBV4-3	TRBJ2-3	CASSQEWGVGGGRTDTQYF	TGCGCCAGCAGCCAAGAATGGGGAGTTGGCGGGGGACGCACAGATACGCAGTATTTT
TRBD2	once	TRBV6-5	TRBJ2-1	CASSYSSGARNEQFF	TGTGCCAGCAGTTACTCTAGCGGGGCGCGAAATGAGCAGTTCTTC
-	-	TRBV14	TRBJ2-7	CASSQQRVDEQYF	TGTGCCAGCAGCCAACAGCGGGTCGACGAGCAGTACTTC
TRBD1	-	TRBV7-2	TRBJ1-2	CASSRGQGVGYTF	TGTGCCAGCAGCCGAGGACAGGGGGTTGGCTACACCTTC
-	-	TRBV6-6	TRBJ1-5	CASSFMRVGGQPQHF	TGTGCCAGCAGTTTTATGAGGGTAGGTGGCCAGCCCCAGCATTTT
TRBD2	-	TRBV6-1	TRBJ2-1	CASSEMLAGYNEQFF	TGTGCCAGCAGTGAAATGCTAGCGGGTTACAATGAGCAGTTCTTC
-	few	TRBV6-5	TRBJ2-2	CASRLSGITGELFF	TGTGCCAGTCGTTTGTCAGGGATCACCGGGGAGCTGTTTTTT
TRBD1	few	TRBV7-6	TRBJ2-2	CASSFGTGGPGELFF	TGTGCCAGCAGCTTCGGGACAGGGGGCCCCGGGGAGCTGTTTTTT
TRBD1	few	TRBV6-2/TRBV6-3	TRBJ1-4	CASSSPGQGPEKLFF	TGTGCCAGCAGTTCTCCGGGACAGGGGCCCGAAAAACTGTTTTTT
-	-	TRBV10-2	TRBJ1-5	CASREGGSNQPQHF	TGCGCCAGCAGGGAAGGAGGCAGCAATCAGCCCCAGCATTTT
-	-	TRBV7-6	TRBJ1-4	CASSIEYTSANEKLFF	TGTGCCAGCAGCATAGAATACACCTCTGCTAATGAAAAACTGTTTTTT
TRBD1	-	TRBV7-6	TRBJ1-5	CASSQRTGNLYSNQPQHF	TGTGCCAGCAGCCAAAGGACAGGGAACCTTTATAGCAATCAGCCCCAGCATTTT
-	-	TRBV6-5	TRBJ1-4	CASRTGLYNEKLFF	TGTGCCAGCAGAACGGGACTCTATAATGAAAAACTGTTTTTT
TRBD1	few	TRBV27	TRBJ1-1	CASRHRGRATEAFF	TGTGCCAGCAGGCACAGGGGGCGGGCCACTGAAGCTTTCTTT
-	-	TRBV13	TRBJ1-2	CASSLGIGEGYTF	TGTGCCAGCAGCTTAGGCATAGGGGAAGGCTACACCTTC
TRBD2	-	TRBV5-1	TRBJ2-5	CASSQSGGRAIETQYF	TGCGCCAGCAGTCAGAGCGGGGGTCGAGCTATAGAGACCCAGTACTTC
-	-	TRBV20-1	TRBJ1-1	CSASKGSTEAFF	TGCAGTGCTAGTAAGGGGTCGACTGAAGCTTTCTTT
-	-	TRBV6-2/TRBV6-3	TRBJ2-3	CASSYSGVNPDTQYF	TGTGCCAGCAGTTACTCAGGGGTGAACCCAGATACGCAGTATTTT
TRBD2	-	TRBV6-2/TRBV6-3	TRBJ2-2	CASSFTVSGGPRTGELFF	TGTGCCAGCAGCTTTACAGTCTCGGGGGGGCCCCGAACCGGGGAGCTGTTTTTT
-	-	TRBV4-3	TRBJ1-1	CASSHRTDTEAFF	TGCGCCAGCAGCCACCGTACGGACACTGAAGCTTTCTTT
-	-	TRBV21-1	TRBJ2-3	CASSPLAGTDTQYF	TGTGCCAGCAGCCCTCTAGCGGGCACAGATACGCAGTATTTT
TRBD1	-	TRBV5-6	TRBJ2-2	CASSFGQGVGELFF	TGTGCCAGCAGCTTCGGACAGGGCGTCGGGGAGCTGTTTTTT
TRBD1	few	TRBV5-4	TRBJ2-7	CASSSGGDSLSEQYF	TGTGCCAGCAGCTCCGGTGGGGACAGTTTAAGCGAGCAGTACTTC
-	-	TRBV5-4	TRBJ2-7	CASSPQHGARDFGQYF	TGTGCCAGCAGCCCCCAACACGGGGCCCGGGACTTCGGGCAGTACTTC
-	few	TRBV3-1/TRBV3-2	TRBJ2-7	CASSLRRSSNYEQYF	TGTGCCAGCAGCCTTAGACGGAGCAGCAACTACGAGCAGTACTTC
TRBD1	-	TRBV5-1	TRBJ1-1	CASSLLGGWDSEAFF	TGCGCCAGCAGCCTGTTAGGGGGCTGGGACTCTGAAGCTTTCTTT
TRBD1	-	TRBV24-1	TRBJ1-5	CATSDPRGAPQPQHF	TGTGCCACCAGTGACCCCAGGGGGGCGCCTCAGCCCCAGCATTTT
-	-	TRBV6-5	TRBJ1-3	CASSYSGQGNTIYF	TGTGCCAGCAGTTACTCTGGGCAGGGAAACACCATATATTTT
-	-	TRBV6-2/TRBV6-3	TRBJ2-7	CASSYFPNLYEQYF	TGTGCCAGCAGTTACTTTCCTAATCTCTACGAGCAGTACTTC
-	-	TRBV7-9	TRBJ2-1	CASSRDSSYNEQFF	TGTGCCAGCAGCCGAGACAGCTCCTACAATGAGCAGTTCTTC
TRBD2	-	TRBV9	TRBJ2-1	CASSESLAGTYEQFF	TGTGCCAGCAGCGAATCTTTAGCGGGGACGTATGAGCAGTTCTTC